A selection of T cell receptor beta chains follows, all from one sample in a study of regulatory T cells in long-lasting Graves disease. TCRdb recomputed calls from the multiplex PCR reads with MiXCR, one row per CDR3 protein. The repertoire holds 200,000 to 300,000 distinct CDR3 sequences, with about 19% as singletons. The source was peripheral blood mononuclear cells (PBMCs), collected at new diagnosis, from a patient treated with antithyroid drugs. Receptors originate from a female donor with Graves disease. Both conserved end residues are part of each CDR3. The order of the fields is J gene, V gene, CDR3 protein.

>TRBJ1-1|TRBV12-3/TRBV12-4
CASSLSGQGDTEAFF
>TRBJ2-2|TRBV20-1
CSASLGGAVGELFF
>TRBJ2-1|TRBV6-2/TRBV6-3
CASGLATHEQFF
>TRBJ2-3|TRBV7-3
CASSGGGRGDTQYF
>TRBJ2-2|TRBV24-1
CATSDVKQGIGTGELFF
>TRBJ2-1|TRBV10-3
CAIRTSGDNEQFF
>TRBJ2-6|TRBV6-1
CASTSTLTGANVLTF
>TRBJ2-5|TRBV7-9
CASSPFPDMQETQYF
>TRBJ1-3|TRBV6-1
CASSRNSRVSGNTIYF
>TRBJ2-7|TRBV28
CASSLGGQPYEQYF
>TRBJ2-5|TRBV29-1
CSVEDLIAGRQETQYF
>TRBJ2-3|TRBV6-5
CASSYRDRAALLTSGSTDTQYF
>TRBJ1-4|TRBV4-1
CASISGTGVNEKLFF